This entry describes one T cell receptor beta chain. These data are taken from a study of blood T cell repertoires in COVID-19. Study processing details: Estimated nucleated cell counts came from reference gene primer amplification. Only in-frame clones appear in the TCRdb table, and some are missing; sequencing was by immunoSEQ multiplex PCR. Clone size and V and J calls were adopted from that table, with D and trimming inferred from the DNA. The data contain 120,000 to 150,000 clones, roughly nine tenths of them singletons. Germline V gene data show CDR1 as LGHDT and CDR2 as YNNKEL (reference sequence). Trimming pared 0 bases from V and 10 bases from J, leaving 13 bases between. The CDR3 loop spans 15 amino acids.

V gene TRBV3-1 (or the pseudogene TRBV3-2) combines with J gene TRBJ1-6, with D tentatively TRBD1 (5 bases). The source of this sequence is a human donor in a cohort sampled during active COVID-19. The material sequenced was peripheral blood. The CDR3 loop is CASSQEPGGGSPLHF. The CDR3 DNA reads as TGTGCCAGCAGCCAAGAGCCCGGGGGAGGCTCACCCCTCCACTTT.